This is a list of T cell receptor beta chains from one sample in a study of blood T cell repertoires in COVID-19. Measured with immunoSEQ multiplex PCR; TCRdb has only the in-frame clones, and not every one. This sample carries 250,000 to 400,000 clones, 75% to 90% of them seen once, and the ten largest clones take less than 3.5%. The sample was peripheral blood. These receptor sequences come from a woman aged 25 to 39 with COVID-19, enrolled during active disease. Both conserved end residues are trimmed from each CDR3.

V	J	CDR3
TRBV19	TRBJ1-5	ASSIGGDSNQPQH
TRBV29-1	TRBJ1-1	SVRPGGDTEAF
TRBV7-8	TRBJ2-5	ASSPGQRETQY
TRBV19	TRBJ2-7	ASSIGTGGDEQY
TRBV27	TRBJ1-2	ASSSRSTGGAAGGYT
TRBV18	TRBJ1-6	ASSPQQGKDSPLH
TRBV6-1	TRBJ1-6	ASSENRGSGSPLH
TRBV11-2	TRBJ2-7	ASSLVARGSSYEQY
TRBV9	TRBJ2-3	ASSPASGSTDTQY
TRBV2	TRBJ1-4	ASSERGGGGTNEKLF
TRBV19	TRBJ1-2	ASSSNRQGQANYGYT
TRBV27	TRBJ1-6	ASSRTGSPLH
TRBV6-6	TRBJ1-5	ASSLDRGDNQPQH
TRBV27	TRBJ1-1	VPGQINTEAF
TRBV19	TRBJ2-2	ASSSGLAGALF
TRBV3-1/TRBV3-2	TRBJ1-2	ASSQQGAWGYT
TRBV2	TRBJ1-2	ASSPQAGLGGYT
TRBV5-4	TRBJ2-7	ASSLALGSYEQY
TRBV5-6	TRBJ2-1	ASSLGQGAINEQF
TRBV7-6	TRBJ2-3	ASSHMDRVSSSDTQY
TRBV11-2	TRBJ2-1	ASSLAGGYHNEQF
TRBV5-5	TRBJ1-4	ASSLGRVEEKLF
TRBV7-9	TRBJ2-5	ASSQPDRVGETQY
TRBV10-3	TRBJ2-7	AISDRQGNSYEQY
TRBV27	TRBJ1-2	ASSLAGPSNYGYT
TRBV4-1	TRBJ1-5	ASSQSMGPLPQH
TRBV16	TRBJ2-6	ASSRASSGANVLT
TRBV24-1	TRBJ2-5	ATSDSGTSSHIQETQY
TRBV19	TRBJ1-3	ASSSSQGTGNTIY
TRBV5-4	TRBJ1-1	ASSLGWTRNTEAF
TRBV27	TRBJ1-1	ASSLYPGTGNTEAF
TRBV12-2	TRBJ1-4	ASRGGVEKLF
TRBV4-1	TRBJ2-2	ASSHETSRVGELF
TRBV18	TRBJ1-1	ASSPLGRGMNTEAF
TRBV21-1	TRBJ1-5	ASSKGPTGASQPQH
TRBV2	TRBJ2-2	ASRQGWGTGELF